The 29 T cell receptor beta chains listed next were all sequenced from one sample in a study of T cells in localized non-small cell lung cancer. Profiling relied on immunoSEQ multiplex PCR, and the TCRdb table lists in-frame clones only, not all of them. Of about 3,300 clones in the sample, under 55% are singletons; the top ten hold under 5%. The sequencing used lymph node tissue, collected before any cancer treatment. The source of these receptors is a woman aged 18-49 years with stage I lung adenocarcinoma.

The chain is built from TRBV28 and TRBJ2-2; either TRBD1 or TRBD2 may fit D (5 bases each). This CDR3 spans 15 amino acids. The germline V gene has CDR1 MDHEN and CDR2 SYDVKM. With 4 bases removed from V and 1 base from J, the gap between germline ends came to 10 bases. The CDR3 spells CASSSGTLNTGELFF. CDR3 coding DNA: TGTGCCAGCAGTTCGGGGACCCTGAACACCGGGGAGCTGTTTTTT.

This clone is judged medium-sized. The same CDR3 is also encoded by other DNA sequences in this sample. The rearrangement uses TRBV6-8 and TRBJ2-3, with D perhaps TRBD2 (6 bases). The CDR3 extends over 15 amino acids. The V and J ends lost 5 bases and 0 bases respectively, with 12 bases between them. Looked up from germline, CDR1 is MNHGY and CDR2 is SAAAGT. Written as DNA, the CDR3 is TGTGCCAGCAGTGAGTATAGCGGAAGCACAGATACGCAGTATTTT. Encoded protein: CASSEYSGSTDTQYF.

There are a few counts of this clone. The gene calls are TRBV1 and TRBJ2-2. TRBV1 is tagged as a pseudogene. The CDR3 extends over 12 amino acids. CDR3 region: CASQPNTGELFF. The CDR3 DNA follows: TGCGCCTCCCAGCCAAACACCGGGGAGCTGTTTTTT.

The chain uses TRBV12-5 and TRBJ2-1; D is possibly TRBD2 (5 bases). Germline V gene sequence: CDR1 LGHNT, CDR2 FRNRAP. V gave up 8 bases and J gave up 10 bases, with 24 bases separating them. CDR3 length equals 15 residues. The CDR3 coding sequence is TGTGCTAGTACCTCCCAACTAGTCCACGCTGGAGAGCAGTTCTTC. Translating it yields CASTSQLVHAGEQFF. The variable domain in full, with the rest retrieved from reference TRBV12-5 and TRBJ2-1, is DARVTQTPRHKVTEMGQEVTMRCQPILGHNTVFWYRQTMMQGLELLAYFRNRAPLDDSGMPKDRFSAEMPDATLATLKIQPSEPRDSAVYFCASTSQLVHAGEQFFGPGTRLTVL.

The chain has TRBV19 and TRBJ2-1; 9 bases fit TRBD1. The CDR3 runs 15 residues. Trimming at V came to 8 bases and at J to 8 bases, leaving 13 bases not matched to a gene. Germline V gives CDR1 LNHDA, CDR2 SQIVND (reference sequence). This CDR3 is CASRRRDRAFYEQFF. CDR3 coding DNA: TGTGCCAGTCGGCGAAGGGACAGGGCTTTCTATGAGCAGTTCTTC.

CDR3 protein: CASSSTRQGPTEAFF. The CDR3 coding sequence is TGTGCCAGCAGTTCCACCCGACAGGGGCCCACTGAAGCTTTCTTT. The rearrangement links TRBV6-8 to TRBJ1-1; 8 bases fit TRBD1. The CDR3 is made up of 15 amino acids. Germline CDR1 and CDR2: MNHGY and SAAAGT. Trimming removed 4 bases from V and 4 bases from J; junction bases left unmatched: 8.

This clone was seen a few times. The chain recombines TRBV6-7 with TRBJ1-4, with D uncertain. TRBV6-7 is designated an ORF whose function remains uncertain. The V end lost 7 bases, the J end lost 7 bases, and 10 bases lay between the germline ends. There are 12 residues in the CDR3. CDR3 sequence reads: CASTLRSEKLFF. The DNA for the CDR3 is TGTGCCAGCACCCTACGGAGTGAAAAACTGTTTTTT.

This clone was seen more than once but under ten times. V usage is TRBV6-8 and J usage is TRBJ1-2, with D perhaps TRBD1 (6 bases). The V end lost 5 bases, the J end lost 3 bases, and 10 bases lay between the germline ends. CDR1 is MNHGY, CDR2 SAAAGT, per germline. The CDR3 has 13 amino acids. CDR3 residues: CASSDRFDYGYTF. The CDR3 DNA reads as TGTGCCAGCAGTGACAGGTTCGACTATGGCTACACCTTC.

The rearrangement links TRBV30 to TRBJ2-1; 8 bases match TRBD2. CDR1 and CDR2 from the germline V gene are GTSNPN and SVGIG (reference sequence). V lost 2 bases, J lost 3 bases, and 3 bases stayed unmatched. CDR3 length: 14 residues. CDR3 residues: CAWSKGTSYNEQFF. CDR3 coding DNA: TGTGCCTGGAGTAAGGGGACTAGCTACAATGAGCAGTTCTTC. The full variable domain, completed using reference TRBV30 and TRBJ2-1, is SQTIHQWPATLVQPVGSPLSLECTVEGTSNPNLYWYRQAAGRGLQLLFYSVGIGQISSEVPQNLSASRPQDRQFILSSKKLLLSDSGFYLCAWSKGTSYNEQFFGPGTRLTVL.

V is TRBV2 and J is TRBJ1-3, with a tentative D call TRBD1 (6 bases). V lost 6 bases and J 2 bases, leaving 23 bases between the germline ends. Germline-derived CDR1 and CDR2 are SNHLY and FYNNEI. The CDR3 spans 18 residues. CDR3 protein: CASRAGVLRRSAGNTIYF. CDR3 nucleotide sequence: TGTGCCAGCAGGGCAGGGGTTTTACGTCGTTCCGCTGGAAACACCATATATTTT. The full variable domain, rest sourced from reference TRBV2 and TRBJ1-3, is EPEVTQTPSHQVTQMGQEVILRCVPISNHLYFYWYRQILGQKVEFLVSFYNNEISEKSEIFDDQFSVERPDGSNFTLKIRSTKLEDSAMYFCASRAGVLRRSAGNTIYFGEGSWLTVV.

The chain has TRBV9 and TRBJ2-1; D not certain. From germline, CDR1 is SGDLS and CDR2 YYNGEE. V was pared by 3 bases and J by 4 bases, with 8 bases between. This CDR3 comprises 13 residues. CDR3: CASSAGFYNEQFF. The CDR3, as DNA: TGTGCCAGCAGCGCCGGATTTTACAATGAGCAGTTCTTC. Full variable domain (rest looked up from reference TRBV9 and TRBJ2-1): DSGVTQTPKHLITATGQRVTLRCSPRSGDLSVYWYQQSLDQGLQFLIQYYNGEERAKGNILERFSAQQFPDLHSELNLSSLELGDSALYFCASSAGFYNEQFFGPGTRLTVL.

This clone was counted only a few times. The J gene is TRBJ1-5, the V gene TRBV1; the listed D gene, TRBD1, was not tested against the DNA. TRBV1 is tagged as a pseudogene. This CDR3 comprises 13 residues. In nucleotides, the CDR3 is TGCGCCAGCAGCCAAGAAACAAGACAGCCCCAGCATTTT. It specifies CASSQETRQPQHF.

CDR3 residues: CASSPVGQGNTGELFF. The CDR3 DNA is TGTGCCAGCTCACCAGTGGGACAGGGGAACACCGGGGAGCTGTTTTTT. The rearrangement uses TRBV18 and TRBJ2-2; 9 bases line up with TRBD1. This CDR3 is 16 amino acids long. Germline values: CDR1 KGHSH, CDR2 LQKENI. V shed 2 bases, J shed 1 base, and the junction held 2 bases outside the gene matches.

In its sample, this clone was seen once. V usage is TRBV19 and J usage is TRBJ1-1, with a tentative D call TRBD1 (6 bases). V shed 5 bases and J shed 1 base, with 8 bases lying between them. Per germline, CDR1 LNHDA and CDR2 SQIVND (reference sequence). The CDR3 covers 13 residues. The chain's CDR3 is CASSSGQNTEAFF. CDR3 DNA: TGTGCCAGTAGTTCGGGACAGAACACTGAAGCTTTCTTT.

The V gene is TRBV18, the J gene TRBJ2-1; 9 bases align to TRBD1. Germline-derived CDR1 and CDR2 are KGHSH and LQKENI. The CDR3 is made up of 12 amino acids. The ends lost 5 bases at V and 7 bases at J; junction bases unmatched: 0. The CDR3 DNA is TGTGCCAGCTCAGGACAGGGGAATGAGCAGTTCTTC. This codes for CASSGQGNEQFF. Full variable domain (remainder filled in from reference TRBV18 and TRBJ2-1): NAGVMQNPRHLVRRRGQEARLRCSPMKGHSHVYWYRQLPEEGLKFMVYLQKENIIDESGMPKERFSAEFPKEGPSILRIQQVVRGDSAAYFCASSGQGNEQFFGPGTRLTVL.

CDR3 in amino acids: CASSQGSGGTGELFF. The DNA for the CDR3 is TGCGCCAGCAGCCAAGGCTCGGGGGGCACCGGGGAGCTGTTTTTT. The rearrangement links TRBV23-1 to TRBJ2-2; 7 nucleotides match TRBD2. TRBV23-1 is noted as an ORF with a role that remains uncertain. V shed 6 bases, J shed 4 bases, and the junction held 8 bases outside the gene matches. The CDR3 is 15 residues long.

This chain connects TRBV14 to TRBJ1-3, with D perhaps TRBD1 (5 bases). V lost 1 base and J 0 bases, leaving 13 bases between the germline ends. The CDR3 contains 17 residues. CDR1 SGHDN and CDR2 FVKESK come from the germline V gene. The CDR3 spells CASSQVAGQVSGNTIYF. In DNA form, the CDR3 reads TGTGCCAGCAGCCAAGTCGCGGGGCAGGTCTCTGGAAACACCATATATTTT.

This clone turned up a few times. The chain has TRBV11-3 and TRBJ2-7; no clear D. This CDR3 has 14 residues. Germline assignment: CDR1 SGHNT and CDR2 YENEEA. Trimming stripped 5 bases from V and 1 base from J, with 12 bases between. CDR3 amino acids: CASSVEYGSYEQYF. DNA of the CDR3: TGTGCCAGCAGCGTCGAGTATGGGTCCTACGAGCAGTACTTC.

The chain recombines TRBV29-1 with TRBJ1-2; D is unclear. Germline assignment: CDR1 SQVTM and CDR2 ANQGSEA. There are 13 residues in the CDR3. V was cut by 4 bases and J by 5 bases, with 14 bases left in between. The CDR3 region is CSVARPDQYGYTF. The CDR3 coding sequence is TGCAGCGTTGCTCGACCGGACCAATATGGCTACACCTTC. The full variable domain, completed using reference TRBV29-1 and TRBJ1-2, is SAVISQKPSRDICQRGTSLTIQCQVDSQVTMMFWYRQQPGQSLTLIATANQGSEATYESGFVIDKFPISRPNLTFSTLTVSNMSPEDSSIYLCSVARPDQYGYTFGSGTRLTVV.

This clone was detected only once. V is TRBV18 and J is TRBJ1-1; no reliable D call. The CDR3 loop spans 14 amino acids. The V gene lost 6 bases and the J gene lost 1 base, with 12 bases spanning the gap. Germline assignment: CDR1 KGHSH and CDR2 LQKENI. DNA of the CDR3: TGTGCCAGCTCTCAGACCCCGGAGAACACTGAAGCTTTCTTT. Residues: CASSQTPENTEAFF.

The V gene is TRBV18, the J gene TRBJ2-3; tentatively, D is TRBD1 (6 bases). V dropped 3 bases and J dropped 4 bases, with 11 bases sitting between them. The CDR3 has 14 amino acids. Germline CDR1 reads KGHSH; CDR2 reads LQKENI. CDR3 sequence (DNA): TGTGCCAGCTCACCGGCAGGGGTGGCAGATACGCAGTATTTT. Translating it yields CASSPAGVADTQYF.

This clone was seen only a few times. The chain carries TRBV30 and TRBJ1-2; no definite D call. Trimming took off 3 bases at V and 1 base at J, with 15 bases between the two ends. Germline V gene data show CDR1 as GTSNPN and CDR2 as SVGIG (reference sequence). The CDR3 spans 15 residues. The CDR3 bases are TGTGCCTGGAGCACCTACAAGGATAATAACTATGGCTACACCTTC. This encodes CAWSTYKDNNYGYTF.

The chain couples TRBV18 to TRBJ2-7; D unclear. The CDR3 sequence is 14 residues long. V was shortened by 3 bases and J by 3 bases, with 12 bases between the two germline ends. Germline loops: CDR1 KGHSH, CDR2 LQKENI. The DNA for the CDR3 is TGTGCCAGCTCACCGATTGTTCGGAGCTACGAGCAGTACTTC. It is translated as CASSPIVRSYEQYF.

The chain combines TRBV7-5 with TRBJ2-7; the table's D call, TRBD2, was not checked against the DNA. TRBV7-5 is a pseudogene. The CDR3 has 17 amino acids. The CDR3 loop is CANSLSVTSGGAYEQYF. In nucleotides, the CDR3 is TGTGCCAACAGCTTATCCGTGACTAGCGGGGGAGCCTACGAGCAGTACTTC.

The chain couples TRBV19 to TRBJ1-2; 9 bases match TRBD1. Germline trimming cut 4 bases from V and 5 bases from J; bases unmatched to any gene: 11. The germline V gene encodes CDR1 LNHDA and CDR2 SQIVND (reference sequence). The CDR3 is 16 residues long. CDR3: CASSKANRDRAYGYTF. CDR3 coding DNA: TGTGCCAGTAGTAAAGCAAACCGGGACAGGGCTTATGGCTACACCTTC.

This chain links TRBV19 with TRBJ1-5; no firm D call. The length of the CDR3 is 14 residues. Trimming stripped 3 bases from V and 3 bases from J, with 9 bases between. Germline V gene sequence: CDR1 LNHDA, CDR2 SQIVND (reference sequence). For the CDR3, the DNA is TGTGCCAGTAGTATCCGGGAAGCCAATCAGCCCCAGCATTTT. As protein: CASSIREANQPQHF.

The chain joins TRBV29-1 to TRBJ2-1; the D gene is possibly TRBD2 (6 bases). Trimming took 2 bases from V and 0 from J, leaving 8 bases between them. The CDR3 has 14 residues. Germline V gene lookup returns CDR1 SQVTM and CDR2 ANQGSEA. CDR3 sequence reads: CSVEPGGSYNEQFF. CDR3 DNA sequence: TGCAGCGTTGAACCCGGGGGCTCCTACAATGAGCAGTTCTTC.

This clone is medium-sized by share. V and J are TRBV4-1 and TRBJ1-5; no clear D gene. The CDR3 extends over 15 amino acids. Trimming took 0 bases from V and 3 from J, leaving 9 bases between them. In germline, CDR1 is MGHRA, CDR2 YSYEKL. The CDR3: CASSQENGINQPQHF. In DNA form, the CDR3 reads TGCGCCAGCAGCCAAGAAAACGGGATCAATCAGCCCCAGCATTTT.

The chain recombines TRBV25-1 with TRBJ2-1, with D unclear. V shed 8 bases and J shed 5 bases, with 13 bases lying between them. Germline loops: CDR1 MGHDK, CDR2 SYGVNS. The CDR3 sequence is 13 residues long. The CDR3 sequence is CASSTVGNNEQFF. In DNA form, the CDR3 reads TGTGCCAGCTCGACGGTTGGGAACAATGAGCAGTTCTTC.